Each of the 14 T cell receptor beta chains below was sequenced from the same sample in a study of shared clonotypes between healthy human individuals. Assay: immunoSEQ multiplex PCR; the TCRdb copy retains only in-frame clones and omits some. The table has under 1,900,000 clones, 98% seen once. The specimen was naive CD4+ T cells sorted from blood. Subset denoted: CD45RA+ positively selected. The source is a man aged 25 to 40 in good health.

This clone was seen a single time. The gene calls are TRBV27 and TRBJ1-4; 9 positions match TRBD1. The CDR3 covers 16 residues. Trimming removed 6 bases from V and 2 bases from J; junction bases left unmatched: 7. Germline CDR1 is MNHEY and CDR2 is SMNVEV (reference sequence). The DNA of the CDR3 is TGTGCCAGCAGCCACAGGGGGCGAAGCACTAATGAAAAACTGTTTTTT. It encodes CASSHRGRSTNEKLFF.

The chain recombines TRBV2 with TRBJ1-5; 9 bases are shared with TRBD1. CDR1 and CDR2 (germline): SNHLY, FYNNEI. The CDR3 is 14 residues long. With 6 bases clipped from V and 7 bases from J, the junction kept 7 bases outside the gene matches. The CDR3 coding sequence is TGTGCCAGCAGCCCCACAGGGGGCACGCAGCCCCAGCATTTT. It yields the protein CASSPTGGTQPQHF.

This chain uses TRBV7-2 with TRBJ2-1; the D gene is possibly TRBD2 (7 bases). V lost 1 base and J lost 4, with 17 bases in between. The CDR3 contains 17 residues. CDR1 is SGHTA and CDR2 is FQGNSA in the germline V gene. CDR3 DNA: TGTGCCAGCAGCTTAGAGTCTCGGGGGGCTGGTTACAATGAGCAGTTCTTC. It is translated as CASSLESRGAGYNEQFF.

V and J are TRBV9 and TRBJ2-1, with 12 bases that match TRBD2. V trimming: 4 bases; J trimming: 10 bases; junction bases outside the gene matches: 9. CDR1 is SGDLS and CDR2 is YYNGEE in the germline V gene. The CDR3 has 15 residues. This chain's CDR3 is CASSKTSGSFHEQFF. The CDR3 DNA reads TGTGCCAGCAGCAAGACTAGCGGGAGTTTTCACGAGCAGTTCTTC.

The chain links TRBV5-4 to TRBJ2-7, with a possible D match to TRBD2 (5 bases). The V end was cut by 0 bases, the J end by 5 bases, with 9 bases between. The germline V gene encodes CDR1 SGHNT and CDR2 YYREEE (reference sequence). The CDR3 contains 13 residues. CDR3 loop: CASSLAPGNEQYF. CDR3 in DNA: TGTGCCAGCAGCTTGGCCCCGGGAAACGAGCAGTACTTC.

The chain carries TRBV5-1 and TRBJ1-3; D not certain. Germline V lookup: CDR1 SGHRS, CDR2 YFSETQ. Trimming shortened V by 2 bases and J by 8 bases, and 17 bases separated the two germline ends. The CDR3 extends over 15 amino acids. This chain's CDR3 is CASSLSVSGKDTIYF. The CDR3 nucleotides are TGCGCCAGCAGCTTATCCGTCTCGGGGAAGGACACCATATATTTT.

The chain couples TRBV19 to TRBJ2-7; no reliable D call. Trimming stripped 4 bases from V and 2 bases from J, with 18 bases between. The CDR3 sequence is 16 residues long. Looked up from germline, CDR1 is LNHDA and CDR2 is SQIVND (reference sequence). CDR3 DNA sequence: TGTGCCAGTAGTAGAGAAGAAGGGATCCCGACCTACGAGCAGTACTTC. Its translation is CASSREEGIPTYEQYF.

The V and J genes are TRBV7-9 and TRBJ1-1; TRBD1 might be the D (6 bases). The CDR3 extends over 13 amino acids. The germline V and J ends were trimmed by 8 bases and 0 bases, with 10 bases remaining between them. Germline CDR1 reads SEHNR; CDR2 reads FQNEAQ (reference sequence). DNA of the CDR3: TGTGCCAGCCCGGACAGCATGAACACTGAAGCTTTCTTT. It is translated as CASPDSMNTEAFF.

V gene TRBV30 combines with J gene TRBJ2-7; D not resolved. CDR3 length: 13 amino acids. V lost 3 bases, J lost 3 bases, and 12 bases lay in between. Per the germline V gene, CDR1 is GTSNPN and CDR2 is SVGIG (reference sequence). Written as DNA, the CDR3 is TGTGCCTGGAGCCGTGGGGTTGGCTACGAGCAGTACTTC. It codes for CAWSRGVGYEQYF.

This clone is a singleton in its sample. V is TRBV7-2 and J is TRBJ2-1; D possibly corresponds to TRBD2 (5 bases). Germline V CDR1 and CDR2: SGHTA, FQGNSA. V was trimmed by 4 bases and J by 4 bases, leaving 20 bases between them. The CDR3 contains 17 residues. This CDR3 reads CASSSKATGILYNEQFF. In DNA, the CDR3 is TGTGCCAGCAGCTCGAAAGCAACCGGGATCTTGTACAATGAGCAGTTCTTC.

V and J are TRBV5-1 and TRBJ1-1, with D tentatively TRBD1 (5 bases). Trimming stripped 4 bases from V and 2 bases from J, with 15 bases between. Germline V gene sequence: CDR1 SGHRS, CDR2 YFSETQ. CDR3 length: 15 amino acids. CDR3 sequence (DNA): TGCGCCAGCAGCCCGACAGTAAGAGGTAACACTGAAGCTTTCTTT. Translation gives CASSPTVRGNTEAFF.

This clone has only one observation. The chain uses TRBV10-1 and TRBJ2-7; unclear D gene. V dropped 2 bases and J dropped 4 bases, with 9 bases sitting between them. Germline V CDR1 and CDR2: WNHNN, SYGVQD (reference sequence). The CDR3 spans 13 residues. CDR3 sequence reads: CASSEETRYEQYF. CDR3 bases: TGCGCCAGCAGTGAGGAGACACGGTACGAGCAGTACTTC.

The chain couples TRBV15 to TRBJ2-1; 9 nucleotides agree with TRBD2. V gave up 1 base and J gave up 6 bases; unmatched junction bases: 7. This CDR3 comprises 16 residues. Germline assignment: CDR1 LNHNV and CDR2 YYDKDF (reference sequence). Here the CDR3 reads CATSRGIAGVGNEQFF. DNA of the CDR3: TGTGCCACCAGCAGAGGTATAGCGGGAGTAGGCAATGAGCAGTTCTTC.

This sequence joins TRBV11-2 and TRBJ2-2, with D tentatively TRBD1 or TRBD2 (5 bases each). Trimming took 5 bases from V and 6 from J, leaving 10 bases between them. This CDR3 region has 13 residues. CDR1 SGHAT and CDR2 FQNNGV come from the germline V gene. Here the CDR3 reads CASSPPGPGELFF. CDR3 coding DNA: TGTGCCAGCAGCCCCCCGGGGCCCGGGGAGCTGTTTTTT.